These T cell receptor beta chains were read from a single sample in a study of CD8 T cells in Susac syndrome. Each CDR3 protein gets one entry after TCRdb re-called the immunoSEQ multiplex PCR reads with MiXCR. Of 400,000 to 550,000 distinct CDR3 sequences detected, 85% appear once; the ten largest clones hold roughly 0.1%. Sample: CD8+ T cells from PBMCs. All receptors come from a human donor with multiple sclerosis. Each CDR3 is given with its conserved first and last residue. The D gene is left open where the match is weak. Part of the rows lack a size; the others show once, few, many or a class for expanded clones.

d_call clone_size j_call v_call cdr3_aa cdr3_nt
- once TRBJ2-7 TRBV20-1 CSARDLRVDLYEQYF TGCAGTGCTAGAGATCTAAGAGTTGACCTCTACGAGCAGTACTTC
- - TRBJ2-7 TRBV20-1 CSARVSGDSYF TGCAGTGCTAGAGTCAGCGGGGACAGTTACTTC
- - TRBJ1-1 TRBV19 CASSISVGYTEAFF TGTGCCAGTAGTATATCTGTCGGCTACACTGAAGCTTTCTTT
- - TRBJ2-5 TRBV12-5 CASGWGGQETQYF TGTGCTAGTGGTTGGGGCGGACAAGAGACCCAGTACTTC
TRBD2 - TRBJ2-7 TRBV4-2 CASSQDLDWTSQYEQYF TGTGCCAGCAGCCAAGATCTGGACTGGACTAGTCAGTACGAGCAGTACTTC
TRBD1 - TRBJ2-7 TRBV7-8 CASSLVQGANYEQYF TGTGCCAGCAGCTTAGTGCAGGGGGCGAACTACGAGCAGTACTTC
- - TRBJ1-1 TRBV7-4 CASSPLWGSNTEAFF TGTGCCAGCAGCCCCCTTTGGGGCTCGAACACTGAAGCTTTCTTT
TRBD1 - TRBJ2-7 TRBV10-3 CATRDRGHEQYF TGTGCCACCAGGGACAGGGGACACGAGCAGTACTTC
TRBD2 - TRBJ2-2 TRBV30 CAWNLAGDIAGELFF TGTGCCTGGAACCTAGCGGGGGATATCGCCGGGGAGCTGTTTTTT
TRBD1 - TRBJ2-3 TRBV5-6 CASSLAPRGLADTQYF TGTGCCAGCAGCTTGGCCCCCAGGGGGCTGGCAGATACGCAGTATTTT
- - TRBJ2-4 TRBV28 CASSPSGTLQNIQYF TGTGCCAGCAGCCCTTCCGGGACTCTTCAAAACATTCAGTACTTC
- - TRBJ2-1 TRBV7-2 CASSRREGAYNEQFF TGTGCCAGCAGCCGACGCGAGGGTGCCTACAATGAGCAGTTCTTC
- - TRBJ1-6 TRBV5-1 CASSSPDGDNSPLHF TGCGCCAGCAGCTCCCCGGACGGGGATAATTCACCCCTCCACTTT
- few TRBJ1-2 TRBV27 CASSQPGGGYTF TGTGCCAGCAGCCAACCCGGGGGCGGTTACACCTTC
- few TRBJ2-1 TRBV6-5 CASSYSPGLEQFF TGTGCCAGCAGTTACTCTCCAGGACTTGAGCAGTTCTTC
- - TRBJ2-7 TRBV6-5 CASSSRNLEDEQYF TGTGCCAGCAGTTCCAGAAACTTGGAGGACGAGCAGTACTTC
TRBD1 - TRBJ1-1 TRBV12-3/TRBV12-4 CASSENNRDRENTEAFF TGTGCCAGCAGTGAGAACAACCGGGACAGGGAGAACACTGAAGCTTTCTTT
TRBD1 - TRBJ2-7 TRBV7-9 CASSSVGTGYNEQYF TGTGCCAGCAGCTCAGTCGGGACAGGGTACAACGAGCAGTACTTC
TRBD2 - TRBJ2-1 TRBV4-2 CASSQDWAGGLYNEQFF TGTGCCAGCAGCCAAGATTGGGCGGGGGGATTATACAATGAGCAGTTCTTC
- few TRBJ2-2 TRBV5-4 CASSLPGGELFF TGTGCCAGCAGCTTGCCTGGTGGGGAGCTGTTTTTT
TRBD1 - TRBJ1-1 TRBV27 CASTVSGGMNTEAFF TGTGCCAGCACCGTTTCAGGGGGCATGAACACTGAAGCTTTCTTT
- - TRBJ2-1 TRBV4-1 CASSLGTATNSYNEQFF TGCGCCAGCAGCCTCGGGACGGCTACCAATTCCTACAATGAGCAGTTCTTC
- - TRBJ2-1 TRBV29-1 CSVEEAGGYEQFF TGCAGCGTTGAAGAGGCAGGCGGCTATGAGCAGTTCTTC
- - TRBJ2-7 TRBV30 CAWSVQDDYEQYF TGTGCCTGGAGTGTACAGGACGACTACGAGCAGTACTTC
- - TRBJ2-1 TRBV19 CASSVGPPGNEQFF TGTGCCAGTAGTGTAGGTCCGCCGGGCAATGAGCAGTTCTTC
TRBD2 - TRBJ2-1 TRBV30 CAWSRLAVSDEQFF TGTGCCTGGTCTCGACTAGCGGTTTCGGATGAGCAGTTCTTC
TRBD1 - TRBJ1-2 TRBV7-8 CASSLFTGQGAYGYTF TGTGCCAGCAGCTTGTTTACGGGACAGGGGGCGTATGGCTACACCTTC
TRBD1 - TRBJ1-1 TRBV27 CASSETGTEAFF TGTGCCAGCAGTGAGACAGGGACTGAAGCTTTCTTT
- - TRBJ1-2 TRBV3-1 CASSQEGIYGYTF TGTGCCAGCAGCCAAGAAGGGATCTATGGCTACACCTTC
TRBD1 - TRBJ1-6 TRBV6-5 CASSWTMTGINSPLHF TGTGCCAGCAGTTGGACGATGACAGGGATTAATTCACCCCTCCACTTT
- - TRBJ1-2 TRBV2 CASSADGQKYTF TGTGCCAGCAGTGCCGACGGACAGAAGTACACCTTC
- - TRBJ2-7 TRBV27 CASSLTAQGRRYEQYF TGTGCCAGCAGTTTAACGGCTCAGGGTAGACGCTACGAGCAGTACTTC
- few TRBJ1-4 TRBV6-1 CASSVPYTNEKLFF TGTGCCAGCAGTGTGCCTTACACTAATGAAAAACTGTTTTTT
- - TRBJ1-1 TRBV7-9 CASSLVGSYNTEAFF TGTGCCAGCAGCTTAGTAGGATCCTATAACACTGAAGCTTTCTTT
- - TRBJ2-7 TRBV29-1 CSVESQDYEQYF TGCAGCGTTGAAAGTCAGGACTACGAGCAGTACTTC
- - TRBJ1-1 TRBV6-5 CASSYSSGAGAFF TGTGCCAGCAGTTACTCGAGCGGGGCTGGAGCTTTCTTT
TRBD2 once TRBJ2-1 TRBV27 CASSLGGRAGEQFF TGTGCCAGCAGTTTAGGCGGGAGGGCCGGTGAGCAGTTCTTC
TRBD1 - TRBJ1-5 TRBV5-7 CASNKLWAGGEGNQPQHF TGTGCCAGCAACAAACTTTGGGCAGGGGGCGAGGGCAATCAGCCCCAGCATTTT
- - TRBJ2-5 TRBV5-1 CASSSVGFQETQYF TGCGCCAGCAGCTCGGTAGGGTTCCAAGAGACCCAGTACTTC
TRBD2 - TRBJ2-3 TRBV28 CASSLAGGADADTQYF TGTGCCAGCAGTTTAGCGGGAGGCGCCGATGCAGATACGCAGTATTTT
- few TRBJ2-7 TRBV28 CASSLGRGSYEQYF TGTGCCAGCAGTTTAGGGCGGGGCTCCTACGAGCAGTACTTC
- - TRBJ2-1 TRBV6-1 CASGLGTYSYNEQFF TGTGCCAGCGGGTTGGGTACTTACTCCTACAATGAGCAGTTCTTC
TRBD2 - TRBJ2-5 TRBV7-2 CASTKGLLAGGPEETQYF TGTGCCAGCACCAAGGGGTTACTAGCGGGAGGGCCAGAGGAGACCCAGTACTTC